The 15 T cell receptor beta chains below come from one sample, sequenced in a study of T cells after yellow fever vaccination. TCRdb re-called the 5' RACE reads with MiXCR, one entry per CDR3 protein. This table holds over 100,000 distinct CDR3 sequences, 8% to 9.5% found once. The source material was CD8+ T cells sorted from PBMCs, sampled 45 days after the yellow fever booster vaccination. These receptors originate from a man younger than 45 who received the YFV17D yellow fever vaccine.

Turning to this clonotype: A much larger clone differs from this one at a single base, so this may be a read error. The rearrangement uses TRBV29-1 and TRBJ1-1; D uncertain. CDR1 and CDR2 from the germline V gene are SQVTM and ANQGSEA. The CDR3 is 11 residues long. In DNA form, the CDR3 reads TGCAGCGTTAAAGGAAACACTGAATCTTTCTTT. As protein: CSVKGNTESFF.

The chain recombines TRBV6-5 with TRBJ2-7; no reliable D call. V was cut by 0 bases and J by 1 base, with 7 bases left in between. The CDR3 sequence is 14 residues long. Germline loops: CDR1 MNHEY, CDR2 SVGAGI. The CDR3 region has the DNA TGTGCCAGCAGTTACTCCTCAACATCCTACGAGCAGTACTTC. Its translation is CASSYSSTSYEQYF.

This clonotype was recorded at least ten times. The rearrangement links TRBV12-3 or TRBV12-4 to TRBJ2-4, with TRBD1 matching over 7 bases. The V and J ends lost 6 bases and 9 bases, in that order; junction bases with no gene match: 8. The CDR3 has 13 residues. The CDR3 here is CASRPGTAGIQYF. CDR3 DNA: TGTGCCAGCAGACCCGGGACAGCAGGCATTCAGTACTTC.

This clonotype was seen at least ten times. The J gene is TRBJ1-4, the V gene TRBV9; 9 bases line up with TRBD1. V dropped 4 bases and J dropped 7; count of bases not matched to a gene: 5. CDR1 is SGDLS, CDR2 YYNGEE, per germline. There are 14 residues in the CDR3. The CDR3: CASSPTGGGEKLFF. CDR3 coding DNA: TGTGCCAGCAGCCCGACAGGGGGGGGTGAAAAACTGTTTTTT.

There are many counts of this clonotype. The chain recombines TRBV12-3 or TRBV12-4 with TRBJ2-5, with 12 bases identical to TRBD2. V shed 7 bases, J shed 5 bases, and the junction held 5 bases outside the gene matches. The CDR3 contains 14 residues. The CDR3, as DNA: TGTGCCAGCACCCTGGGACTAGCGGGCGAGACCCAGTACTTC. It codes for CASTLGLAGETQYF.

Comments on this clonotype: A much larger clone lies a single base off, so this may be a read error. This chain uses TRBV2 with TRBJ2-1; maybe TRBD2 (6 bases). Germline V lookup: CDR1 SNHLY, CDR2 FYNNEI. The CDR3 has 18 amino acids. In nucleotides, the CDR3 is TGTACCAGCAGTTTACTCGCTTGGGAGGAGTATTCCTACAATGAGCAGTTCTTC. The encoded protein is CTSSLLAWEEYSYNEQFF. Variable domain in full (rest from reference TRBV2 and TRBJ2-1): EPEVTQTPSHQVTQMGQEVILRCVPISNHLYFYWYRQILGQKVEFLVSFYNNEISEKSEIFDDQFSVERPDGSNFTLKIRSTKLEDSAMYFCTSSLLAWEEYSYNEQFFGPGTRLTVL.

This sequence joins TRBV7-2 and TRBJ2-7; 8 bases are shared with TRBD2. V shed 2 bases and J 5 bases; nucleotides not matched to a gene: 5. Germline CDR1 and CDR2: SGHTA and FQGNSA. The CDR3 loop spans 14 amino acids. CDR3 DNA sequence: TGTGCCAGCAGCTTAAGTCTAGCGGGTAACGAGCAGTACTTC. Protein product: CASSLSLAGNEQYF.

In its sample, this clonotype was seen a few times. CDR3 amino acids: CSVLGTEAFF. The DNA for the CDR3 is TGCAGCGTCCTCGGAACTGAAGCTTTCTTT. The V call is TRBV29-1, the J call TRBJ1-1; no definite D call. This CDR3 comprises 10 residues. The ends were cut back, 6 bases at V and 5 bases at J, with 7 bases in the middle. CDR1 and CDR2 (germline): SQVTM, ANQGSEA.

This clonotype has ten or more counts. The chain recombines TRBV6-1 with TRBJ2-1; a weak D match, TRBD2 (7 bases). This CDR3 has 15 residues. The V and J ends lost 11 bases and 3 bases respectively, with 20 bases between them. Germline CDR1 reads MNHNS; CDR2 reads SASEGT. The CDR3 region has the DNA TGTGCCGCCACCGGGGGGCCCTTCCTCTACAATGAGCAGTTCTTC. Encoded protein: CAATGGPFLYNEQFF.

This clonotype was recorded many times. J is TRBJ1-2 and V is TRBV27; 7 bases are a match to TRBD1. The CDR3 loop spans 14 amino acids. The J segment lost 2 bases and the V segment lost 5 bases, leaving 5 bases of the junction unmatched. Germline V CDR1 and CDR2: MNHEY, SMNVEV (reference sequence). DNA for the CDR3: TGTGCCAGCAGTATTGACAGGGCGAACTATGGCTACACCTTC. It yields the protein CASSIDRANYGYTF.

There are a few counts of this clonotype. This rearrangement joins TRBV15 to TRBJ2-5, with TRBD2 matching over 7 bases. V trimming: 0 bases; J trimming: 4 bases; junction bases outside the gene matches: 2. This CDR3 spans 14 amino acids. Germline V gives CDR1 LNHNV, CDR2 YYDKDF (reference sequence). CDR3 sequence (DNA): TGTGCCACCAGCAGAGAGGGGGGGGGAGAGACCCAGTACTTC. Protein product: CATSREGGGETQYF.

This clonotype was counted ten times or more. The chain is built from TRBV11-2 and TRBJ2-3, with 7 bases lining up with TRBD2. This CDR3 is built from 16 residues. Losses at the gene ends were 1 base for V and 2 bases for J; bases not matched to a gene: 6. The germline V gene has CDR1 SGHAT and CDR2 FQNNGV. The CDR3 DNA reads TGTGCCAGCAGCTTAGGTACGGGAGGCTTCACAGATACGCAGTATTTT. This gives the protein CASSLGTGGFTDTQYF.

This clonotype was seen a handful of times. The CDR3 spells CASGPGPSYEQYF. CDR3 DNA: TGTGCCAGCGGACCGGGACCCAGTTACGAGCAGTACTTC. This chain connects TRBV21-1 to TRBJ2-7; TRBD1 is the table's D call and was not checked against the DNA. TRBV21-1 is flagged as a pseudogene. This CDR3 spans 13 amino acids.

At least ten counts were recorded for this clonotype. J is TRBJ2-7 and V is TRBV6-5; D is undetermined. This CDR3 has 15 amino acids. In germline, CDR1 is MNHEY, CDR2 SVGAGI. The V and J ends lost 0 bases and 2 bases respectively, with 11 bases between them. The CDR3 DNA reads TGTGCCAGCAGTTACTCGCAAGCCCTAACCTACGAGCAGTACTTC. Its translation is CASSYSQALTYEQYF.

This clonotype appeared a few times. This chain joins TRBV5-5 and TRBJ2-7, with D possibly matching TRBD2 (6 bases). Trimming removed 3 bases at V and 1 base at J, with 11 bases between. The CDR3 has 14 amino acids. Per the germline V gene, CDR1 is SGHKS and CDR2 is YYEKEE (reference sequence). The CDR3 loop is CASSSAGWSYEQYF. CDR3 DNA sequence: TGTGCCAGCAGCTCGGCGGGGTGGTCCTACGAGCAGTACTTC.